This T cell receptor (beta chain) was sequenced in a study of shared clonotypes between healthy human individuals. Only in-frame clones appear in the TCRdb table, and some are missing; sequencing was by immunoSEQ multiplex PCR. The sample shows roughly 650,000 clones, less than 98% of them seen only once. Study-level points and caveats: Larger estimated richness was generally recorded for naive subsets relative to memory subsets. Limitation of the genetic and exposure-history diversity represented came from the few donors. Rarefaction exposed incomplete sorted-subset sequencing despite large depth.

From germline, CDR1 is MNHNS and CDR2 SASEGT. The CDR3 extends over 16 amino acids. Trimming shortened V by 2 bases and J by 4 bases, and 15 bases separated the two germline ends. In its sample, this clone was seen once. Its antigen is undetermined. The chain uses TRBV6-1 and TRBJ1-3; D is uncertain. The sample taken for sequencing was naive CD4+ T cells sorted from blood. Subset described: CD45RA+ positively selected. The clonotype originates from a woman aged 30 to 39 in good health. The CDR3 region is CASSELWTGYGNTIYF. The CDR3 bases are TGTGCCAGCAGTGAACTTTGGACGGGTTACGGAAACACCATATATTTT.